This entry describes one T cell receptor (beta chain). The specificity of this receptor is unknown. No base quality values were provided; no much bigger clone lies one nucleotide off. The library was generated by the immunoSEQ multiplex PCR assay. The multiplex PCR relied on a mix of 60 forward primers for TCR Vbeta segments and 13 reverse primers for TCR Jbeta segments. A multiplex PCR assay on genomic DNA amplified the CDR3 region of rearranged TCR beta genes. On the Illumina HiSeq System, the amplified TCR beta libraries were sequenced as 87-base-pair reads. The authors' analysis ran thus. A later analysis tallied 70 million to 100 million unique TCR beta chains across the 666 repertoires, and 10 million to 11 million of those chains were shared by two or more donors. To remove PCR and sequencing errors, raw reads were error-corrected and collapsed into unique sequences using a nearest-neighbor algorithm that merged closely related sequences. V, D and J gene segments were assigned by aligning CDR3 sequences to IMGT reference sequences. For a sequence to be retained, a match of at least six nucleotides was required to both a V gene segment and a J gene segment. Rearrangements were called productive when the CDR3 lacked stop codons and stayed in frame with V and J; all others were non-productive. CDR3 was defined according to IMGT convention as the region running from the second conserved V-encoded cysteine to the conserved J-encoded phenylalanine. In an earlier analysis of approximately 500 of the donors, sequences lacking an unambiguous match to a single V gene segment were excluded. An earlier analysis of around 600 of the donors classified V segments as functional when productive rearrangements were above 56.7% and as segregating when the standard deviation between donors was above 5%. A statistical classification framework was built to diagnose cytomegalovirus status from the catalog of TCR beta chain sequences. In a later analysis, TCR nucleotide sequences were compared against IMGT/GENE-DB human TR gene sequences so that V and J genes could be assigned. In a later analysis, CDR3 sequences and most-parsimonious VDJ recombination scenarios were assigned using the TCRdist pipeline. In a later analysis, every TCR beta chain was defined by the combination of its CDR3 amino acid sequence and its V-gene family, and reads without a unique V-gene family were dropped. A later analysis removed 550 to 700 highly shared, low-generation-probability nucleotide sequences to deal with suspected cross-contamination and a sequencing artifact. A later analysis calculated a clonal expansion index for each public chain from normalized within-repertoire ranks of inferred template counts. In a later analysis, generation probabilities were computed with a VDJ recombination model fitted to out-of-frame rearrangements, and the resulting probabilities were checked against IGoR. In a later analysis, TCR-TCR, TCR-HLA and TCR-CMV co-occurrence was scored with hypergeometric tests, and a repertoire-size bias correction was applied to TCR pairs. In a later analysis, false discovery rates were estimated by permuting HLA or CMV assignments 20 times. In a later analysis, co-occurring TCRs were grouped with DBSCAN, and TCRdist sequence similarity was added when clustering was performed within HLA-allele-positive subsets. Repertoires with fewer than 30,000 or more than 120,000 public chains were left out of co-occurrence clustering, as were five repertoires with anomalous nucleotide sharing. Drawn from immuneACCESS, this table holds only the in-frame rearrangements with V and J called that TCRdb kept. Clones are partly lost; checked studies trace under half to an unresolved V gene and leave the rest unexplained. For V, J and clone size, that table is used; D and trimming come from the DNA. Recorded for this sample are 85,000 to 95,000 clones; around three quarters of them occurred a single time. The leading ten clones occupy approximately 5.3% of the sample.

This sample was taken from a study of cytomegalovirus exposure and HLA in healthy donors (dated by TCRdb to the late 2010s). A note on the overall study: An earlier analysis of several hundred of the donors reported about 260 Gb of sequence data and around 110 million unique TCR beta sequences obtained from about 200 million T cells. Roughly 310 gigabases of sequencing data and tens of millions of unique TCR sequences were included in an early release covering about 700 HLA-typed donors. Of the 300 to 500 genotyped donors, 81% were placed in the genetic ancestry cluster associated with self-reported Caucasian donors. The study was designed to test whether signatures of past pathogen exposure could be identified by cataloging public T cell receptors. The study profiled the T cell repertoires of approximately 700 subjects by immunosequencing and related them to cytomegalovirus serostatus. Along with the 666-subject first cohort, a separate validation cohort of around 110 different subjects was used. To predict cytomegalovirus infection status, the study combined high-throughput TCR immunosequencing, statistical association of individual TCRs with disease status, and machine learning. A later analysis re-analyzed previously published TCR beta repertoires from 666 donors and added high-resolution HLA genotyping to study TCR occurrence patterns. Rather than using new phenotypic data, the later analysis identified candidate immune exposures from TCR beta sequences and from how often those sequences occurred across donors. An earlier analysis of approximately 500 of the donors applied high-throughput TCR beta sequencing to assess whether each TCR beta V gene segment acted as functional or pseudogenic. Donor age, sex, ethnicity and CMV serostatus were compiled alongside the repertoire data. Genome-wide SNP genotypes for about 65% of the 666 donors were used in a later genetic analysis, which treated that subset as a discovery cohort. Every discovery cohort repertoire had been produced on one sequencing platform. Both class I and class II loci were covered by HLA typing, at four-digit resolution. The number of typed donors differed by locus: about 620-640 for A, B, C, DRB1 and DQB1; 522 for DQA1; roughly 600 for DPA1; and roughly 490 for DPB1. A few DR-DQ haplotypes were handled as single units for association and clustering because linkage in the cohort was strong. Among roughly 400 genotyped donors of the cohort, an average of roughly 240,000 unique TCR beta nucleotide sequences were sequenced per donor, around 20% of them non-productive.

General conclusions and limits of the study: A later analysis reported that several top co-occurrence clusters appeared linked to parvovirus B19, influenza, CMV and Epstein-Barr virus. In the study, 164 TCR beta chains were listed as associated with cytomegalovirus. A further reported finding was that TCR beta sequences accurately predicted the HLA-A and HLA-B alleles for most subjects in the first cohort. Because HLA typing was missing for some donors at each locus, association tests included only the typed subset. Compared with the roughly 600-donor mean, donors in an Asian-associated ancestry cluster had fewer N-insertions in productive TCRs, according to a later genetic analysis. Most TCR sequences were observed very rarely across donors, whereas some public TCRs were present in many individuals. In an earlier analysis of more than 450 of the donors, most TCR beta V segments were observed in productive rearrangements about 90% or about 30% of the time, broadly matching IMGT annotations. Cytomegalovirus status was reported to be diagnosed by the classifier with high specificity and sensitivity in both the original and validation cohorts. For the cohort, immune exposure information was limited to CMV serostatus. The sequencing pipeline was judged likely to have produced a cluster of highly shared sequence variants as a technical artifact. The earlier analysis of a few hundred of the donors excluded roughly 17 rarely observed V segments, including chromosome 9 orphons, because counts were too low. In a later analysis, TCR association rates were found to vary across HLA loci, with the most associated TCRs seen for DRB1 alleles and the fewest for HLA-C alleles. Three of the identified cytomegalovirus-associated TCR beta chains were confirmed in vitro to be specific for cytomegalovirus antigens. This cohort had only TCR beta chains sequenced, and the lack of alpha or paired-chain data limited which features could be detected. In a later analysis, HLA-associated TCR beta chains showed more clonal expansion and lower generation probabilities than non-associated chains that were equally common. It was suggested by the authors that the approach could potentially be generalized to other disease states and immunological phenotypes. Most CMV-associated TCR beta chains appeared to be HLA-restricted in a later analysis, and the HLA associations seemed to be driven largely by CMV exposure. The 87-base-pair reads could not distinguish some IMGT-functional V segments, including TRBV6-2 and TRBV6-3, so those segments were excluded. V-gene and J-gene trimming of TCR beta chains was associated with a missense DCLRE1C variant in a later genetic analysis, and the association was replicated in an independent cohort. Linkage disequilibrium might explain the correlated functional status among segregating V segments, but an unknown experimental factor could not be excluded. Strong co-occurrence of HLA alleles, especially DR and DQ, made assigning TCR associations to individual alleles difficult. Sequencing depth was assumed to be roughly uniform across donors in the presence/absence analyses, though that assumption may not hold. Specific HLA alleles were associated with about 17,000 TCR beta sequences at a false discovery rate of 0.05 in a later analysis.

The germline V gene specifies MDHEN as CDR1 and SYDVKM as CDR2. The CDR3 measures 14 amino acids from cysteine to phenylalanine. Kept here is only the CDR3 DNA, which spans 42 bases and is read in frame from base 1. Deletion took 5 bases off V and 0 bases off J, with a span of 10 bases between the germline ends. In total, roughly 670 healthy bone marrow donors made up the cohort. At the time of sampling, all cohort members were nominally healthy, though unrecorded immune exposures were likely present. The donor was CMV seropositive and belonged to the group of 250 to 300 seropositive cohort members. A peripheral blood sample was collected from each donor, and TCR beta sequencing was performed on peripheral blood mononuclear cells. Genomic DNA extraction from the blood cell samples was performed with the Qiagen DNeasy Blood Extraction Kit.

Sequences were obtained from PBMCs. The rearranged segments are TRBV28 and TRBJ1-2; confidence is insufficient to name the D gene. The sequence derives from a man younger than 40 in good health and CMV-seropositive. In nucleotides, the sequence is TGTGCCAGCAGTCTCATTCAGGCTAACTATGGCTACACCTTC. It encodes CASSLIQANYGYTF.